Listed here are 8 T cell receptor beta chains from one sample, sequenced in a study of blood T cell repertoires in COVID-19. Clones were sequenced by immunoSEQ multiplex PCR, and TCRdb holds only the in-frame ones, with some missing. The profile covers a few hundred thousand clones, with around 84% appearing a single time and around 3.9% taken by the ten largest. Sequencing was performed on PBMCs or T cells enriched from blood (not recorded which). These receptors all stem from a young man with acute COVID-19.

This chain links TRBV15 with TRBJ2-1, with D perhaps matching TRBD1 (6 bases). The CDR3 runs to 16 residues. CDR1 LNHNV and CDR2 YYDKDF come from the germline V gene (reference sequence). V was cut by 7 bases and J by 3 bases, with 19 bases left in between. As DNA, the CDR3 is TGTGCCACCACCAGCATGGCAGGGGCAAACTACAATGAGCAGTTCTTC. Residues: CATTSMAGANYNEQFF.

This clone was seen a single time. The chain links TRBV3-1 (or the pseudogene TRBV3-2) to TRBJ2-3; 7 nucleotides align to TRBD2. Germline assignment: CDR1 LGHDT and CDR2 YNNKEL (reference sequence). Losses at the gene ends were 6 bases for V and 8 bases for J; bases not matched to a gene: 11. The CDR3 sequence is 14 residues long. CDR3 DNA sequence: TGTGCCAGCAGTTTCACTGGGGGGAGGGGTACGCAGTATTTT. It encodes CASSFTGGRGTQYF.

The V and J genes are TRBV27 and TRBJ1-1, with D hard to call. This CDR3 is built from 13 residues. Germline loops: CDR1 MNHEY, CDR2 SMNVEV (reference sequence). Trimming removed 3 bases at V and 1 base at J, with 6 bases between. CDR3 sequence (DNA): TGTGCCAGCAGTTTTGCGGGGAACACTGAAGCTTTCTTT. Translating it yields CASSFAGNTEAFF.

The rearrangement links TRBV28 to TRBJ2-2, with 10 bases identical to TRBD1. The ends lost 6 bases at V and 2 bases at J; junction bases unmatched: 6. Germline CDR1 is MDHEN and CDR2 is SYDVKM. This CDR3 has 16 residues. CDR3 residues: CASRGTGANNTGELFF. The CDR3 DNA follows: TGTGCCAGCAGAGGGACAGGGGCGAATAACACCGGGGAGCTGTTTTTT. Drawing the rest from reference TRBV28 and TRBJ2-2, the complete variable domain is DVKVTQSSRYLVKRTGEKVFLECVQDMDHENMFWYRQDPGLGLRLIYFSYDVKMKEKGDIPEGYSVSREKKERFSLILESASTNQTSMYLCASRGTGANNTGELFFGEGSRLTVL.

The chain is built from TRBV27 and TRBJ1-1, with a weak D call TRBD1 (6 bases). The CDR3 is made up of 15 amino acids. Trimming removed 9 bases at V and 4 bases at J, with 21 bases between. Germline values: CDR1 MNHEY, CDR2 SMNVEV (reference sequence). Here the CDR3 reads CASRGTSIKATEAFF. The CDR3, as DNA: TGTGCCAGTCGTGGGACATCCATAAAGGCCACTGAAGCTTTCTTT.

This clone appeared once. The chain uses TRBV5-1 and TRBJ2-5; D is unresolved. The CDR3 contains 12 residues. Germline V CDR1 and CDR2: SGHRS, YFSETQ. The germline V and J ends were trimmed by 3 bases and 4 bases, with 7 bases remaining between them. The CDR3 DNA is TGCGCCAGCAGCTATTCATCAGAGACCCAGTACTTC. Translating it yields CASSYSSETQYF.

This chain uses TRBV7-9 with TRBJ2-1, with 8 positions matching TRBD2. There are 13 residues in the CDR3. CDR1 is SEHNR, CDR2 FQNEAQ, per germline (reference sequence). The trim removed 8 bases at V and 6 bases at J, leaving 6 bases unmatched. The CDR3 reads CASEGGTSNEQFF. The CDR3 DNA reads TGTGCCAGCGAAGGGGGGACTAGCAATGAGCAGTTCTTC.

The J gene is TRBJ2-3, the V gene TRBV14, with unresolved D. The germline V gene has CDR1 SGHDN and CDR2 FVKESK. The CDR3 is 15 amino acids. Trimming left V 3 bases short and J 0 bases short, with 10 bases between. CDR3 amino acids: CASSQERSSTDTQYF. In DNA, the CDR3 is TGTGCCAGCAGCCAGGAGCGATCTAGCACAGATACGCAGTATTTT.